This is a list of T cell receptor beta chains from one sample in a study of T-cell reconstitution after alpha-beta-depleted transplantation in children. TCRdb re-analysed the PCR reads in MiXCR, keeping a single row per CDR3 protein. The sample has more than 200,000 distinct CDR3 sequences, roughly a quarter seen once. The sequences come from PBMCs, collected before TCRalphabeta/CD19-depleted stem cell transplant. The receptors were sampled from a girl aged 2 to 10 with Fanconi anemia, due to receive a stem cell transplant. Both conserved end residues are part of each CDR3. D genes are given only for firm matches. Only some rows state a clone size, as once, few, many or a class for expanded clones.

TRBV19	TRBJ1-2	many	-	TGTGCCAGTTTGGGCTACGGCTACACCTTC	CASLGYGYTF
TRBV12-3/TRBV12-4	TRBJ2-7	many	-	TGTGCCAGCAGTTCACTTAGAACGACGGCACCCTACGAGCAGTACTTC	CASSSLRTTAPYEQYF
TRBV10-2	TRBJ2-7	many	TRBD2	TGCGCCAGCAGAGCCACCGGGACTAGCGGCTACGAGCAGTACTTC	CASRATGTSGYEQYF
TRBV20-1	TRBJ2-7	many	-	TGCAGTGTAGCCAGGCGGGTAAATAGGGCCTACGAGCAGTACTTC	CSVARRVNRAYEQYF
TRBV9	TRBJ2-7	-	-	TGTGCCAGCAGCGTGATGGGCAATTCTGAGGTGCAGTACTTC	CASSVMGNSEVQYF
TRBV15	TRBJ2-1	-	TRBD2	TGTGCCACCAGCAGAGATCTGTCGGGACTAGCGGGAGTGAATGAGCAGTTCTTC	CATSRDLSGLAGVNEQFF
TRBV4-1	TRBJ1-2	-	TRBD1	TGCGCCAGCAGCCAAGAGCAGGGACAGGGGCTCTATGGCTACACCTTC	CASSQEQGQGLYGYTF
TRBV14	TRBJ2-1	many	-	TGTGCCAGCAGCCTCTCCTCGGGGCTCAGCTCCTACAATGAGCAGTTCTTC	CASSLSSGLSSYNEQFF
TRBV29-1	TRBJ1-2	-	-	TGCAGCGTTGAACAAGAGGAAAACTATGGCTACACCTTC	CSVEQEENYGYTF
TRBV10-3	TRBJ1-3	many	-	TGTGCCATCAGTGGTTTCAGCGGGAACTCTGGAAACACCATATATTTT	CAISGFSGNSGNTIYF
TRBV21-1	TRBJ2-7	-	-	TGTGCCAGCAGCAAAGTAATAAAGGGACCCTCCTACGAGCAGTACTTC	CASSKVIKGPSYEQYF
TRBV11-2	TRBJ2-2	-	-	TGTGCCAGCAGCTCTAGACTAGCCAGGGGGGCTCGGACCGGGGAGCTGTTTTTT	CASSSRLARGARTGELFF
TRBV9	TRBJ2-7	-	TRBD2	TGTGCCAGCAGCGTAGCGGCTAGCGGCTACTACGAGCAGTACTTC	CASSVAASGYYEQYF
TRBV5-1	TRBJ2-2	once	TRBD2	TGCGCCAGCAGCTTGGGTAGGACTAGCGGGAACACCGGGGAGCTGTTTTTT	CASSLGRTSGNTGELFF
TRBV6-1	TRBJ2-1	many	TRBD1	TGTGCCAGCAGTGCTACTGGGACAGCCTACAATGAGCAGTTCTTC	CASSATGTAYNEQFF
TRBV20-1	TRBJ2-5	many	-	TGCAGTGCTAGCCCATGGGGGGCATTAGAGACCCAGTACTTC	CSASPWGALETQYF
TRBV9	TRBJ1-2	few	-	TGTGCCAGCAGCCCCGGGGGGAAGATGGTCAGTGGCTACACCTTC	CASSPGGKMVSGYTF
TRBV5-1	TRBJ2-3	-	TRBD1	TGCGCCAGCAGCCCTGACAGGGTTGATACGCAGTATTTT	CASSPDRVDTQYF
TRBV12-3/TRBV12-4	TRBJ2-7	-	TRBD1	TGTGCCAGCAGTCCTCTCCGGGACAGGGGGCACGAGCAGTACTTC	CASSPLRDRGHEQYF
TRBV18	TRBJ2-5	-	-	TGTGCCAGCTCGCCCACCCTCACTCAAGAGACCCAGTACTTC	CASSPTLTQETQYF
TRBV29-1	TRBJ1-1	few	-	TGCAGCGTGACGACAGGTCCTATGAACACTGAAGCTTTCTTT	CSVTTGPMNTEAFF
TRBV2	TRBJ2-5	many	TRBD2	TGTGCCAGCAGGAGGACGCCGGGACTAGCACAAGAGACCCAGTACTTC	CASRRTPGLAQETQYF
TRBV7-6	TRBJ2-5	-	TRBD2	TGTGCCAGCAGCTTACTCGTTGGGACTAGCGGTTTAAAAGAGACCCAGTACTTC	CASSLLVGTSGLKETQYF
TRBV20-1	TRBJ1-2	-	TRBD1	TGCAGTGCCAGAGGGGTGACAGGGGGCGACTATGGCTACACCTTC	CSARGVTGGDYGYTF
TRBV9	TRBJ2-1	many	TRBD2	TGTGCCAGCAGCGTAGGGGGACTAGCGGGGAATGAGCAGTTCTTC	CASSVGGLAGNEQFF
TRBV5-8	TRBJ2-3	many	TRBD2	TGTGCCAGCAGCTTGAGACCTACCGGGACTAGCGGGGGGCGCGGATCCACAGATACGCAGTATTTT	CASSLRPTGTSGGRGSTDTQYF
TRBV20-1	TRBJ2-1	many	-	TGCAGTGCTAGGCTCGACTACAATGAGCAGTTCTTC	CSARLDYNEQFF
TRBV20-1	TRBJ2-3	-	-	TGCAGTGCTAGTGGGGACACAGATACGCAGTATTTT	CSASGDTDTQYF
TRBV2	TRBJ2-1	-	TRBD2	TGTGCCAGCAGCCGAATGGCCGAAAGACTAGCGGGCGATAGGAATGAGCAGTTCTTC	CASSRMAERLAGDRNEQFF
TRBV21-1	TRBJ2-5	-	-	TGTGCCAGCAGCAAAGCAGCAGGACTAGCGGAAGAGACCCAGTACTTC	CASSKAAGLAEETQYF
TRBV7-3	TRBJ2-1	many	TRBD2	TGTGCCAGCAGTCTAGGGCGGGAGGGTTACAATGAGCAGTTCTTC	CASSLGREGYNEQFF
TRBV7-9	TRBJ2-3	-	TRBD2	TGTGCCAGCAGCGCGGCGGGAGCTGCCACAGATACGCAGTATTTT	CASSAAGAATDTQYF
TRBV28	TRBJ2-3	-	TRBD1	TGTGCCAGCAGTTGGGGAGTCGGACAGGGGTACACAGATACGCAGTATTTT	CASSWGVGQGYTDTQYF
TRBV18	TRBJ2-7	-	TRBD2	TGTGCCAGCTCACCGTCGACTAGCGGGAAATTAGGCGAGCAGTACTTC	CASSPSTSGKLGEQYF
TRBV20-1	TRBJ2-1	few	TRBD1	TGCAGTGCTAGGAGGGACAGGGGCTACAATGAGCAGTTCTTC	CSARRDRGYNEQFF
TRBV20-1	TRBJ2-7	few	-	TGCAGTGCTAGGGGGGGAGGAGGTTACGAGCAGTACTTC	CSARGGGGYEQYF
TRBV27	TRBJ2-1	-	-	TGTGCCAGCAGTTTGCAAAACCGACTAGATTTATACAATGAGCAGTTCTTC	CASSLQNRLDLYNEQFF
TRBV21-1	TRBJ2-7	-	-	TGTGCCAGCAGCAAAGGTGGTAAGGGATCCGAGCAGTACTTC	CASSKGGKGSEQYF
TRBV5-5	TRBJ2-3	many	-	TGTGCCAGCAGCTTGTTTTTCCTAGCCCACACAGATACGCAGTATTTT	CASSLFFLAHTDTQYF
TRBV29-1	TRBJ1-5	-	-	TGCAGCGTTGGAGTAGGGCAGGGTAGCGATCAGCCCCAGCATTTT	CSVGVGQGSDQPQHF
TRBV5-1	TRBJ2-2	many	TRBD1	TGCGCCAGCCCTGACAGGGGGCGAGGAGACACCGGGGAGCTGTTTTTT	CASPDRGRGDTGELFF
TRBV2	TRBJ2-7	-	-	TGTGCCGGTGGTCCAGGGCGCTACGAGCAGTACTTC	CAGGPGRYEQYF
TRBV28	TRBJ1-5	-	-	TGTGCCAGCAGTTTATCGGGGGGCGCGAATCAGCCCCAGCATTTT	CASSLSGGANQPQHF
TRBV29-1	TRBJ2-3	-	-	TGCAGCGTTAGTTATCAGGGTGGACTGGAAGATACGCAGTATTTT	CSVSYQGGLEDTQYF
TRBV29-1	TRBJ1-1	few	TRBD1	TGCAGCGTTGGTCCCTTGACAGGGAGCACTGAAGCTTTCTTT	CSVGPLTGSTEAFF
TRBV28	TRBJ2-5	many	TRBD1	TGTGCCACTTTGACAGGGGTCGCCGCTGGGACCCAGTACTTC	CATLTGVAAGTQYF
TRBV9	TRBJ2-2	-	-	TGTGCCAGCAGCCCCTGGACCGGGGAGCTGTTTTTT	CASSPWTGELFF